This TCR beta chain stems from a study of identical twins. With regard to this clonotype: Its antigen is not identified.

Each CDR3 protein gets one entry after TCRdb re-called the 5' RACE reads with MiXCR. The sample lists 200,000 to 250,000 distinct CDR3 sequences; about 7% were seen once. Trimming removed 4 bases from V and 2 bases from J, with 15 bases in between. This CDR3 has 15 residues. Germline CDR1 and CDR2: MNHEY and SVGAGI. General study findings and limits: Recombination models fit unrelated individuals' TCR alpha sharing but underestimated twins'. Cord blood's abundant beta clonotypes had fewer insertions, unlike memory repertoires.

The sample was also linked to a second study, of yellow fever vaccine responses in identical twins. That paper adds: Reportedly, the T cell response mounted by twins to vaccine seemed partly convergent, partly personalized.

Input material: memory (CD45RO+) T cells sorted from blood. The TCR originated in a woman younger than 30 in good health. V gene TRBV6-5 combines with J gene TRBJ2-7; weak D call: TRBD2 (6 bases). This CDR3 is CASSFATGTPYEQYF. CDR3 coding DNA: TGTGCCAGCAGTTTCGCAACCGGGACTCCCTACGAGCAGTACTTC.